Below are 23 T cell receptor beta chains sequenced from a single sample in a study of shared clonotypes between healthy human individuals. Measured with immunoSEQ multiplex PCR; TCRdb has only the in-frame clones, and not every one. The top ten hold around 0.14% of the sample, which has a few million clones, 90% to 95% seen once. Specimen: naive CD4+ T cells sorted from blood. As for subset: CD45RA+ positively selected. These TCRs come from a man aged 18 to 35 in good health.

This chain's CDR3 is CASSESPIKGTEAFF. The CDR3 bases are TGCGCCAGCAGTGAGTCACCTATTAAGGGCACTGAAGCTTTCTTT. The chain combines TRBV10-1 with TRBJ1-1; D call uncertain. The CDR3 is made up of 15 amino acids. Germline assignment: CDR1 WNHNN and CDR2 SYGVQD (reference sequence). Between the trimmed V and J ends, which lost 0 bases and 4 bases, there was a span of 12 bases.

On this clone itself: Other nucleotide sequences from this sample produce the same CDR3. The V and J genes are TRBV11-2 and TRBJ2-3, with a tentative D call TRBD2 (6 bases). The ends were cut back, 1 base at V and 1 base at J, with 9 bases in the middle. The CDR3 is made up of 15 amino acids. CDR1 is SGHAT and CDR2 is FQNNGV in the germline V gene. The CDR3, as DNA: TGTGCCAGCAGCTTAGCTTCGGGGGGCACAGATACGCAGTATTTT. Translated: CASSLASGGTDTQYF.

V and J are TRBV2 and TRBJ1-5, with D perhaps matching TRBD1 (5 bases). This CDR3 is built from 16 residues. V shed 3 bases and J shed 11 bases, with 23 bases lying between them. CDR1 is SNHLY and CDR2 is FYNNEI in the germline V gene. The CDR3 protein is CASSDGGLISLQAQHF. The CDR3 DNA is TGTGCCAGCAGTGATGGAGGATTAATAAGCTTACAGGCCCAGCATTTT.

V gene TRBV7-2 combines with J gene TRBJ2-3; D call uncertain. CDR1 and CDR2 from the germline V gene are SGHTA and FQGNSA. V was cut by 3 bases and J by 7 bases, with 17 bases left in between. The CDR3 spans 15 residues. CDR3 in DNA: TGTGCCAGCAGCTTCACCGGGCCCGATAGGAATACGCAGTATTTT. Translated: CASSFTGPDRNTQYF.

The chain employs TRBV7-2 and TRBJ1-1; possibly TRBD1 for D (6 bases). Germline V gene sequence: CDR1 SGHTA, CDR2 FQGNSA. The CDR3 totals 15 residues. Trimming took off 3 bases at V and 0 bases at J, with 11 bases between the two ends. CDR3: CASSFQGLMNTEAFF. The CDR3 DNA sequence: TGTGCCAGCAGCTTTCAGGGGCTCATGAACACTGAAGCTTTCTTT.

V usage is TRBV7-2 and J usage is TRBJ2-3; D unresolved. Per germline, CDR1 SGHTA and CDR2 FQGNSA. The CDR3 runs to 15 residues. Trimming took 0 bases from V and 4 from J, leaving 11 bases between them. The CDR3 coding sequence is TGTGCCAGCAGCTTAGCCGGGCGGCACGCAGATACGCAGTATTTT. It translates to CASSLAGRHADTQYF.

As for this clone: Other DNA sequences from this sample encode an identical CDR3 as well. This sequence joins TRBV6-5 and TRBJ2-7; the match to TRBD2 covers 11 bases. V gave up 6 bases and J gave up 2 bases; unmatched junction bases: 3. CDR3 length equals 14 residues. Looked up from germline, CDR1 is MNHEY and CDR2 is SVGAGI. The CDR3 reads CASRIAGGTYEQYF. In nucleotides, the CDR3 is TGTGCCAGCAGAATAGCGGGAGGGACCTACGAGCAGTACTTC.

The chain carries TRBV6-5 and TRBJ2-1, with 13 bases aligning to TRBD2. Trimming cost V 5 bases and J 8 bases; bases outside gene matches: 3. The CDR3 is 14 amino acids. CDR1 is MNHEY, CDR2 SVGAGI, per germline. The CDR3 DNA follows: TGTGCCAGCAGTGGACTAGCGGGAGTTCATGAGCAGTTCTTC. This encodes CASSGLAGVHEQFF.

The gene calls are TRBV6-5 and TRBJ1-4; D gene uncertain. The V end lost 10 bases, the J end lost 5 bases, and 11 bases lay between the germline ends. Germline V gene sequence: CDR1 MNHEY, CDR2 SVGAGI. This CDR3 is built from 12 residues. This CDR3 is CATSEGNEKLFF. CDR3 nucleotide sequence: TGTGCCACGTCCGAAGGGAATGAAAAACTGTTTTTT.

J is TRBJ2-1 and V is TRBV19, with 10 nucleotides matching TRBD2. Germline CDR1 LNHDA, CDR2 SQIVND (reference sequence). V shed 2 bases and J 2 bases; nucleotides not matched to a gene: 15. This CDR3 spans 20 amino acids. DNA of the CDR3: TGTGCCAGTAGTATAAGGCCCCGGACAACTAGCGGGACGGCCTACAATGAGCAGTTCTTC. Amino acids: CASSIRPRTTSGTAYNEQFF.

The V gene is TRBV10-3, the J gene TRBJ2-1; D uncertain. V lost 6 bases and J 0 bases, leaving 15 bases between the germline ends. Germline CDR1 and CDR2: ENHRY and SYGVKD. The CDR3 length is 16 residues. The CDR3 DNA follows: TGTGCCATCAGCCGTTCGGGTGACGTCTCCTACAATGAGCAGTTCTTC. This encodes CAISRSGDVSYNEQFF.

This clone was seen a few times. V is TRBV10-1 and J is TRBJ1-1; possible D gene TRBD1, 5 bases. Germline CDR1 reads WNHNN; CDR2 reads SYGVQD (reference sequence). V was clipped by 4 bases and J by 1 base, with 13 bases between them. The CDR3 totals 15 residues. The CDR3 DNA reads as TGCGCCAGCAGTGTCTACAGGACCACGAACACTGAAGCTTTCTTT. This translates into CASSVYRTTNTEAFF.

J is TRBJ1-1 and V is TRBV7-2; D might be TRBD1 (5 bases). The ends were cut back, 3 bases at V and 2 bases at J, with 7 bases in the middle. The germline V gene encodes CDR1 SGHTA and CDR2 FQGNSA. The CDR3 sequence is 13 residues long. The DNA of the CDR3 is TGTGCCAGCAGCTTGACAGATAACACTGAAGCTTTCTTT. It codes for CASSLTDNTEAFF.

This clone has more than one count but fewer than ten. This chain uses TRBV11-2 with TRBJ2-7, with D hard to call. Trimming pared 4 bases from V and 5 bases from J, leaving 15 bases between. Germline V gives CDR1 SGHAT, CDR2 FQNNGV. The CDR3 is 14 amino acids. CDR3: CASSSPRGSHEQYF. The CDR3 bases are TGTGCCAGCAGCTCGCCGAGAGGATCGCACGAGCAGTACTTC.

This sequence joins TRBV6-6 and TRBJ2-5; D not resolved. CDR3 length: 13 amino acids. The V gene lost 2 bases and the J gene lost 4 bases, with 8 bases spanning the gap. Germline-derived CDR1 and CDR2 are MNHNY and SVGAGI (reference sequence). Here the CDR3 DNA reads TGTGCCAGCAGTTACGGGTCTGGAGAGACCCAGTACTTC. Translation gives CASSYGSGETQYF.

This rearrangement joins TRBV7-9 to TRBJ2-5, with D perhaps matching TRBD1 (6 bases). The CDR3 consists of 14 residues. Per germline, CDR1 SEHNR and CDR2 FQNEAQ (reference sequence). V lost 5 bases, J lost 2 bases, and 12 bases lay in between. The CDR3 region has the DNA TGTGCCAGCAGCCTAAACAGGGATCAAGAGACCCAGTACTTC. Translating it yields CASSLNRDQETQYF. Full variable domain (missing parts from reference TRBV7-9 and TRBJ2-5): DTGVSQNPRHKITKRGQNVTFRCDPISEHNRLYWYRQTLGQGPEFLTYFQNEAQLEKSRLLSDRFSAERPKGSFSTLEIQRTEQGDSAMYLCASSLNRDQETQYFGPGTRLLVL.

The CDR3 protein is CASSLGQGAWETQYF. DNA for the CDR3: TGCGCCAGCAGCTTAGGACAGGGGGCTTGGGAGACCCAGTACTTC. The chain couples TRBV5-1 to TRBJ2-5; TRBD1 aligns across 11 bases. Germline V gene sequence: CDR1 SGHRS, CDR2 YFSETQ. The CDR3 runs to 15 residues. J lost 5 bases, V lost 2 bases, and 5 bases had no gene match.

This clone was seen a single time. The genes are TRBV2 and TRBJ2-5; weak D call: TRBD2 (5 bases). Trimming removed 7 bases at V and 5 bases at J, with 14 bases between. The germline V gene has CDR1 SNHLY and CDR2 FYNNEI. CDR3 length equals 13 residues. The CDR3 protein is CASKREIGETQYF. CDR3 bases: TGTGCCAGCAAGAGGGAGATAGGGGAGACCCAGTACTTC.

The chain employs TRBV6-5 and TRBJ1-4, with D possibly TRBD1 on 5 matching bases. The V gene lost 6 bases and the J gene lost 15 bases, with 14 bases spanning the gap. CDR1 and CDR2 (germline): MNHEY, SVGAGI. The CDR3 length is 11 residues. The CDR3 is CASSARGVMFF. In nucleotides, the CDR3 is TGTGCCAGCAGCGCCCGGGGGGTCATGTTTTTT.

V and J are TRBV5-4 and TRBJ2-3; D may be TRBD2 (6 bases). Germline V gives CDR1 SGHNT, CDR2 YYREEE (reference sequence). V lost 4 bases and J lost 0, with 18 bases in between. CDR3 length: 17 amino acids. The CDR3: CASSPAGLATSTDTQYF. The CDR3 DNA reads as TGTGCCAGCAGCCCGGCCGGGCTAGCGACTAGCACAGATACGCAGTATTTT.

This clone was observed a handful of times. The V and J genes are TRBV10-2 and TRBJ1-5; maybe TRBD1 (6 bases). Trimming left V 6 bases short and J 1 base short, with 10 bases between. Germline loops: CDR1 WSHSY, CDR2 SAAADI. CDR3 length: 14 amino acids. The CDR3, as DNA: TGCGCCAGCAGCAATGGACAGAGCAATCAGCCCCAGCATTTT. Translating gives CASSNGQSNQPQHF.

The chain combines TRBV11-2 with TRBJ2-1; 8 positions agree with TRBD2. From germline, CDR1 is SGHAT and CDR2 FQNNGV. The CDR3 runs 16 residues. Unmatched junction bases numbered 4, after V lost 0 bases and J lost 3 bases. The CDR3: CASSLEGLGIYNEQFF. CDR3 DNA sequence: TGTGCCAGCAGCTTAGAGGGACTAGGTATCTACAATGAGCAGTTCTTC.

The rearrangement joins TRBV6-1 to TRBJ1-2, with 9 bases lining up with TRBD1. Germline trimming cut 6 bases from V and 6 bases from J; bases unmatched to any gene: 5. The CDR3 is 13 residues long. The V gene's germline CDR1 is MNHNS and CDR2 SASEGT. This chain's CDR3 is CASRSQGADGYTF. DNA of the CDR3: TGTGCCAGCAGATCACAGGGGGCGGATGGCTACACCTTC.